The subject of this entry is one T cell receptor beta chain. The sample is drawn from a study of PD-1 blockade in classical Hodgkin lymphoma. Clones were read by immunoSEQ multiplex PCR, and TCRdb kept only the in-frame ones, dropping some. The data hold some 18,000 clones, with roughly 80% observed a single time. Each of the patients experienced relapse following autologous stem cell transplantation, and their brentuximab vedotin exposure differed. The CDR3 sequence is 17 residues long. CDR1 and CDR2 (germline): SNHLY, FYNNEI. Trimming cost V 10 bases and J 0 bases; bases outside gene matches: 17. This TCR was sampled from a human donor with classical Hodgkin lymphoma. The chain employs TRBV2 and TRBJ2-7; TRBD1 agrees at 8 bases. The sequencing used peripheral blood mononuclear cells (PBMCs), collected before the second cycle of nivolumab. CDR3 loop: CATLAQGQARASYEQYF. The CDR3 DNA reads TGTGCCACCCTCGCCCAGGGACAGGCTCGGGCCTCCTACGAGCAGTACTTC.